Detailed here is one T cell receptor (beta chain). Germline V gene lookup returns CDR1 MGHRA and CDR2 YSYEKL. V dropped 0 bases and J dropped 0 bases, with 8 bases sitting between them. The CDR3 is 16 amino acids. The data stem from a study of memory CD4+ T cells and cytomegalovirus serostatus. Clones were read by immunoSEQ multiplex PCR, and TCRdb kept only the in-frame ones, dropping some. The sample includes roughly 60,000 clones, 60% to 80% seen only once; the top ten take almost 0.9%. The sort gate was single viable CD3+CD4+CD8-CD45RO+ cells for memory CD4+ T cells. Donors' CMV status reflects serum IgG against pp150, pp28, p38, p52.

This TCR was recovered from an adult in good health and CMV-seronegative. The specimen sequenced was memory CD4+ T cells from blood. The chain employs TRBV4-1 and TRBJ1-4; D remains unclear. The CDR3 coding sequence is TGCGCCAGCAGCCAAGATTGGGGAACAACTAATGAAAAACTGTTTTTT. Protein: CASSQDWGTTNEKLFF.